This passage covers 10 T cell receptor beta chains from one sample sequenced in a study of vaccination and CD4 T cells after COVID-19. At the Johns Hopkins FTIC core, DNA taken from cultured CD4+ T cells was sequenced by way of the Oncomine TCR Beta short-read assay. MiXCR was run by TCRdb on the PCR reads, yielding one entry per CDR3 protein. The sample yields about 13,000 distinct CDR3 sequences, approximately 52% seen once. Antigens for these TCRs are unknown. The treatment: roughly ten-day PBMC culture with coronavirus spike peptide pools or control peptides (ViraFEST assay). Source material: CD4+ T cells from blood, cultured in vitro. All receptors come from a human donor who had recovered from COVID-19.

The V and J genes are TRBV28 and TRBJ2-3, with a possible D match to TRBD2 (6 bases). The CDR3 runs 15 residues. With 6 bases removed from V and 6 bases from J, the gap between germline ends came to 19 bases. In germline, CDR1 is MDHEN, CDR2 SYDVKM. The CDR3 DNA is TGTGCCAGCAGCGGAGGGCTTTTACCGGGGGATACGCAGTATTTT. This codes for CASSGGLLPGDTQYF.

The chain has TRBV20-1 and TRBJ2-1; D gene ambiguous. The germline CDR1 and CDR2 sequences are DFQATT and SNEGSKA (reference sequence). The CDR3 is 15 amino acids. The V gene lost 5 bases and the J gene lost 4 bases, with 18 bases spanning the gap. CDR3 coding DNA: TGCAGTGCTCCTTCCTTTTTAGGGCGGTACAATGAGCAGTTCTTC. Its translation: CSAPSFLGRYNEQFF.

This CDR3 reads CASSILGTSGRTDTQYF. DNA of the CDR3: TGTGCCAGTAGTATCCTGGGGACTAGCGGACGCACAGATACGCAGTATTTT. V usage is TRBV19 and J usage is TRBJ2-3, with 11 bases identical to TRBD2. The germline V gene encodes CDR1 LNHDA and CDR2 SQIVND (reference sequence). This CDR3 has 17 residues. With V trimmed by 3 bases and J by 1 base, 6 bases remained unmatched.

The chain recombines TRBV12-3 or TRBV12-4 with TRBJ2-5; TRBD1 matches at 9 bases. Trimming removed 6 bases from V and 3 bases from J; junction bases left unmatched: 20. The CDR3 contains 19 residues. The chain's CDR3 is CASSPPVGAGQGGEETQYF. The CDR3, as DNA: TGTGCCAGCAGCCCCCCCGTCGGGGCGGGACAGGGTGGAGAAGAGACCCAGTACTTC.

This clonotype appeared once. The chain carries TRBV28 and TRBJ1-2; D may be TRBD1 (6 bases). This CDR3 spans 15 amino acids. Germline-derived CDR1 and CDR2 are MDHEN and SYDVKM. V lost 3 bases to trimming and J lost 1 base, with 12 bases between them. The CDR3 sequence is CASSFVGGVNYGYTF. Here the CDR3 DNA reads TGTGCCAGCAGTTTTGTGGGGGGCGTTAACTATGGCTACACCTTC.

This clonotype ranks as medium-sized. The CDR3, as DNA: TGTGCCACCAGCAGGACCACTAGCGGGAGGGCCAACAATGAGCAGTTCTTC. Protein sequence: CATSRTTSGRANNEQFF. The rearrangement links TRBV15 to TRBJ2-1; 13 nucleotides align to TRBD2. The CDR3 consists of 17 residues. V lost 3 bases to trimming and J lost 5 bases; unmatched junction nucleotides: 7. Per germline, CDR1 LNHNV and CDR2 YYDKDF (reference sequence).

V usage is TRBV7-8 and J usage is TRBJ2-1; TRBD2 aligns across 9 bases. The CDR3 totals 16 residues. Germline V gene data show CDR1 as SGHVS and CDR2 as FQNEAQ. With V trimmed by 1 base and J by 0 bases, 1 base remained unmatched. This CDR3 reads CASSLVSGSSYNEQFF. The DNA for the CDR3 is TGTGCCAGCAGCTTAGTTAGCGGGAGCTCCTACAATGAGCAGTTCTTC.

This chain connects TRBV10-3 to TRBJ2-2, with TRBD2 matching over 14 bases. With V trimmed by 2 bases and J by 4 bases, 9 bases remained unmatched. The CDR3 is made up of 19 amino acids. Germline V gives CDR1 ENHRY, CDR2 SYGVKD. This CDR3 reads CAISERGTSGRSGTGELFF. CDR3 DNA: TGTGCCATCAGTGAGAGGGGGACTAGCGGGAGAAGCGGCACCGGGGAGCTGTTTTTT.

J is TRBJ1-5 and V is TRBV2, with TRBD1 identical over 7 bases. Losses at the gene ends were 8 bases for V and 2 bases for J; bases not matched to a gene: 9. The CDR3 is 15 residues long. Germline CDR1 SNHLY, CDR2 FYNNEI. CDR3 loop: CASQRQGPGNQPQHF. The DNA for the CDR3 is TGTGCCAGCCAAAGACAGGGTCCTGGCAATCAGCCCCAGCATTTT.

This clonotype was counted between two and nine times. The V gene is TRBV7-9, the J gene TRBJ2-5; D perhaps matches TRBD2 (6 bases). V was shortened by 4 bases and J by 1 base, with 13 bases between the two germline ends. From germline, CDR1 is SEHNR and CDR2 FQNEAQ (reference sequence). The CDR3 covers 15 residues. CDR3 bases: TGTGCCAGCAGCTCGCCGGGACTCGCCCAAGAGACCCAGTACTTC. The encoded protein is CASSSPGLAQETQYF.